These 7 T cell receptor beta chains share one sample of origin, sequenced in a study of T cells in Graves' hyperthyroidism and ophthalmopathy (dated by TCRdb to the late 2010s). To prepare the library, multiplex PCR was applied. The sequencer listed for this sample is Illumina HiSeq 2000. TCR beta CDR3 regions were amplified from RNA transcripts. The TCR CDR3 was subjected to a first round of RT-PCR using the HTBI primer set and the Qiagen OneStep RT-PCR kit. TCRdb redid the processing of the public reads, applying fastp at Q25 and MiXCR, and retained in-frame beta chains. A single entry per CDR3 protein holds the most common genes and DNA from its merged rows. The sample has a few hundred thousand distinct CDR3 sequences on record, 18% of them singletons. The ten biggest clones cover roughly two fifths of the sample. Sequences were obtained from blood. The receptors shown here come from a man aged 35 to 55 with Graves' hyperthyroidism.

The rearrangement joins TRBV9 to TRBJ1-4; TRBD1 might be the D (6 bases). The CDR3 loop spans 16 amino acids. CDR1 and CDR2 from the germline V gene are SGDLS and YYNGEE. The V gene lost 1 base and the J gene lost 5 bases, with 15 bases spanning the gap. The CDR3 spells CASSVLPWTENEKLFF. CDR3 in DNA: TGTGCCAGCAGCGTATTGCCCTGGACAGAAAATGAAAAACTGTTTTTT.

This clonotype was detected a few times. CDR3: CASSRTLRDGYTF. The CDR3 DNA reads as TGTGCCAGCAGCAGAACCCTCCGTGATGGCTACACCTTC. The chain uses TRBV7-2 and TRBJ1-2; D remains ambiguous. From germline, CDR1 is SGHTA and CDR2 FQGNSA. Trimming left V 5 bases short and J 6 bases short, with 13 bases between. CDR3 size: 13 residues.

At least ten counts were recorded for this clonotype. The chain carries TRBV18 and TRBJ1-1; no clear D gene. Germline V CDR1 and CDR2: KGHSH, LQKENI. The CDR3 has 13 residues. The V and J ends lost 7 bases and 3 bases respectively, with 12 bases between them. CDR3 in DNA: TGTGCCAGCTATGGGATTATGTACACTGAAGCTTTCTTT. This translates into CASYGIMYTEAFF.

This clonotype was detected ten times or more. V gene TRBV4-3 combines with J gene TRBJ2-1; 7 positions agree with TRBD1. V trimming: 5 bases; J trimming: 5 bases; junction bases outside the gene matches: 3. CDR1 is LGHNA, CDR2 YSLEER, per germline. The CDR3 length is 13 residues. The CDR3 DNA follows: TGCGCCAGCAGCGGGGACAGCAACAATGAGCAGTTCTTC. Its protein product is CASSGDSNNEQFF.

This clonotype was counted between two and nine times. The genes are TRBV30 and TRBJ1-2, with D tentatively TRBD1 (6 bases). Looked up from germline, CDR1 is GTSNPN and CDR2 is SVGIG (reference sequence). The CDR3 covers 13 residues. Deletions cut 5 bases from V and 2 bases from J, with 12 bases between. Here the CDR3 DNA reads TGTGCCTGGGGGCCCGGACAGAACTATGGCTACACCTTC. As protein: CAWGPGQNYGYTF.

This clonotype was counted many times. The chain uses TRBV27 and TRBJ1-6, with TRBD1 matching over 7 bases. Looked up from germline, CDR1 is MNHEY and CDR2 is SMNVEV (reference sequence). The CDR3 is made up of 16 amino acids. With 7 bases clipped from V and 9 bases from J, the junction kept 15 bases outside the gene matches. The CDR3 spells CASTKRGGQLSSPLHF. For the CDR3, the DNA is TGTGCCAGCACCAAAAGAGGGGGACAGTTAAGTTCACCCCTCCACTTT.

This chain uses TRBV18 with TRBJ2-7; D unresolved. CDR1 KGHSH and CDR2 LQKENI come from the germline V gene. The CDR3 sequence is 14 residues long. The V and J ends lost 6 bases and 5 bases respectively, with 17 bases between them. In nucleotides, the CDR3 is TGTGCCAGCTCGCATCGGAGTAAACGGGACGAGCAGTACTTC. Protein sequence: CASSHRSKRDEQYF.